This TCR beta chain was documented in a study of blood T cell repertoires in COVID-19. Assay: immunoSEQ multiplex PCR; the TCRdb copy retains only in-frame clones and omits some. Among roughly 92,000 clones listed, around 91% were seen once. The CDR3 covers 11 residues. Germline V lookup: CDR1 SNHLY, CDR2 FYNNEI. V was clipped by 6 bases and J by 10 bases, with 9 bases between them. Sample: peripheral blood. This receptor was obtained from a woman older than 75 with active or convalescent COVID-19. The chain has TRBV2 and TRBJ2-2; D is undetermined. This CDR3 is CASRDLEELFF. CDR3 DNA sequence: TGTGCCAGCAGAGACTTAGAGGAGCTGTTTTTT.